This entry describes one TCR beta chain. It lacks a known antigen. No qualities accompany the bases; no much larger clone lies one base away. The CDR1 and CDR2 encoded by the germline V gene (reference sequence) are SEHNR and FQNEAQ. V was cut back by 3 bases and J by 0 bases, leaving a gap of 13 bases between them. The CDR3 has 16 amino acids, counting the end cysteine and phenylalanine. Only the CDR3 part of the read is kept: 48 bases, read in frame from the first base. This specimen comes from a study of T cell responses to AZD1222 COVID-19 vaccine (dated by TCRdb to about 2021). For the wider study: AZD1222 recipients whose second dose came at about 4 weeks and those whose second dose came at about 12 weeks were combined into one group, since spike-specific TCR depth and breadth did not differ between the two schedules. TCR sequencing covered more than 230 trial participants: 200 to 210 given two doses of AZD1222 and about 26 given two doses of MenACWY control vaccine. Trial participants were enrolled by age into subgroups of 18-55, 56-69 and 70-plus years, and 148, 28 and 57 TCR-sequenced participants, respectively, were included in these subgroups. The study at large found these results: No day 14 peak-response samples were available, so repertoires were characterized only after the peak T cell response. In the small 56-69-year group, the increase in depth fell short of significance, most likely because of low power. Epitopes outside the regions mutated in the B.1.351 and B.1.1.7 variants were reportedly recognized by nearly half of the unique spike-specific TCRs. Most participants were white British and females outnumbered males, and the authors suggested that clonal diversity may have been underestimated. After two AZD1222 doses, spike-specific TCR breadth and depth were significantly higher than at day 0 and than in MenACWY recipients. The vaccine-associated CD4 TCRs covered the entire spike protein, and the dominant responses fell in regions 160-218 and 743-854. Conclusions about previously exposed vaccinees are limited, since just six AZD1222 recipients were seropositive for SARS-CoV-2 at baseline.

The CDR3 regions of human TCRbeta chains were analyzed by immunosequencing. Per the original workflow: TCRs in the repertoires were compared against a reference library of SARS-CoV-2-specific TCRs that had been generated with the MIRA antigen-specificity platform. Breadth was defined as the fraction of unique TCRs that were SARS-CoV-2-associated, and depth was defined as the fraction of total T cells that were SARS-CoV-2-associated. Using the MIRA data, each spike-specific TCR was assigned both to the spike region to which the TCR was reactive and to a CD4 or CD8 class. Log10-transformed breadth and depth values were compared by one-way ANOVA with Sidak's multiple comparisons tests. TCRdb retrieved this table from immuneACCESS and kept in-frame rearrangements only. Not all clones are present; in checked studies, unresolved V genes account for under half, and no reason is known for the remainder. V and J calls plus clone size are reproduced from that table; the DNA served to infer D and trimming. Present in this sample are about 70,000 clones, around 85% of which were seen just once. Jointly, the top ten make up over 20% of the sample.

In the paper's terms, the time point label means: baseline before first vaccination. Samples from vaccinated people were obtained from the UK trials COV001 and COV002, which included a single-blind randomized controlled phase 2/3 trial of AZD1222 (ChAdOx1 nCoV-19) in healthy adults. Trial participant PBMC samples were collected at day 0 and day 28 after the second dose for TCRbeta chain sequencing. The clonotype originates from an adult in good health. The chain was built from TRBV7-9 and TRBJ2-3, with the D call perhaps TRBD1 or TRBD2, each one matching 7 bases. The material was peripheral blood, obtained on day 0 of AZD1222 vaccination. The DNA reads TGTGCCAGCAGCTTGGGAGGGGGCCCTAGCACAGATACGCAGTATTTT. Its product reads: CASSLGGGPSTDTQYF.